This T cell receptor beta chain was sequenced during a study of identical twins. Only one count was recorded for this clonotype. TCRdb independently ran MiXCR on the 5' RACE reads; one entry per CDR3 protein. The data show 750,000 to 950,000 distinct CDR3 sequences, over 9% seen once. V was trimmed by 3 bases and J by 0 bases, leaving 17 bases between them. This CDR3 contains 17 residues. Germline V gene data show CDR1 as SGHRS and CDR2 as YFSETQ. This same sample was also part of a study on yellow fever vaccine responses in identical twins.

This receptor was taken from a woman aged 18-35 years in good health. This chain uses TRBV5-1 with TRBJ2-3, with D possibly TRBD2 on 5 matching bases. Sequences were obtained from PBMCs. CDR3 nucleotide sequence: TGCGCCAGCAGCTCCCTATGGAAGGACTCTAGCACAGATACGCAGTATTTT. This codes for CASSSLWKDSSTDTQYF. Combining the CDR3 with reference TRBV5-1 and TRBJ2-3 gives the whole variable domain KAGVTQTPRYLIKTRGQQVTLSCSPISGHRSVSWYQQTPGQGLQFLFEYFSETQRNKGNFPGRFSGRQFSNSRSEMNVSTLELGDSALYLCASSSLWKDSSTDTQYFGPGTRLTVL.